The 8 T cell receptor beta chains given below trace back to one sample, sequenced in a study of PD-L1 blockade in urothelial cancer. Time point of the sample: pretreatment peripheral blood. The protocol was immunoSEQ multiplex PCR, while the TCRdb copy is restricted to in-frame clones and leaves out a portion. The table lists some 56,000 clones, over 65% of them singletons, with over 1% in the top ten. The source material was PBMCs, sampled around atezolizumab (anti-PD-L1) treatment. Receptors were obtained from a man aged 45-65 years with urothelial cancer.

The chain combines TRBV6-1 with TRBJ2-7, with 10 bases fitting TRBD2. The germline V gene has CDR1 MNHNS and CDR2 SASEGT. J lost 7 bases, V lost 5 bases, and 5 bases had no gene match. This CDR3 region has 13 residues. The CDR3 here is CASSSGGAWEQYF. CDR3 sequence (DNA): TGTGCCAGCAGTAGCGGGGGGGCCTGGGAGCAGTACTTC.

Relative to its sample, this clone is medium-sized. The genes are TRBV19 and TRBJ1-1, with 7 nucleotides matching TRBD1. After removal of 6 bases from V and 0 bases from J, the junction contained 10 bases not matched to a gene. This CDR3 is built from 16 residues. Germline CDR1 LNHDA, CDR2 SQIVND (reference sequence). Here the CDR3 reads CASSMGQSRMNTEAFF. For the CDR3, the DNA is TGTGCCAGTAGCATGGGACAGTCAAGAATGAACACTGAAGCTTTCTTT.

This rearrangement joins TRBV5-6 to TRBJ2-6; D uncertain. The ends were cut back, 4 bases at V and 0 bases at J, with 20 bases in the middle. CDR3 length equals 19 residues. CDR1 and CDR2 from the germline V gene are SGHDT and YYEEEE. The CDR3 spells CASSLPVEHPASGANVLTF. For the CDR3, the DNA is TGTGCCAGCAGCCTCCCGGTGGAGCATCCCGCCTCTGGGGCCAACGTCCTGACTTTC.

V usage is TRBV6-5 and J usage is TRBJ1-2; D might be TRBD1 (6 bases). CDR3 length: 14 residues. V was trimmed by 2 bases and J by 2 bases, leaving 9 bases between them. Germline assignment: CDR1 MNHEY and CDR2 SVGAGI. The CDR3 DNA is TGTGCCAGCAGTTACCTTCAGGGGAACTATGGCTACACCTTC. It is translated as CASSYLQGNYGYTF.

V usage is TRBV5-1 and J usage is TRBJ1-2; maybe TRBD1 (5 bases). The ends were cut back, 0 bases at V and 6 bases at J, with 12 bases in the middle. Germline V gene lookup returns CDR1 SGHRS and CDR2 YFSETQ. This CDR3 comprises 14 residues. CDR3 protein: CASSLEGGANGYTF. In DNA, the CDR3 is TGCGCCAGCAGCTTGGAGGGAGGGGCAAATGGCTACACCTTC. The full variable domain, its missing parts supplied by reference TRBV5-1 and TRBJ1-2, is KAGVTQTPRYLIKTRGQQVTLSCSPISGHRSVSWYQQTPGQGLQFLFEYFSETQRNKGNFPGRFSGRQFSNSRSEMNVSTLELGDSALYLCASSLEGGANGYTFGSGTRLTVV.

This chain's CDR3 is CASSSKPWGDRQFF. Written as DNA, the CDR3 is TGTGCCAGCAGCTCCAAGCCATGGGGGGATAGGCAGTTCTTC. This chain uses TRBV7-2 with TRBJ2-1; a possible D gene is TRBD2 (6 bases). V gave up 4 bases and J gave up 12 bases, with 19 bases separating them. The CDR3 is 14 residues long. CDR1 is SGHTA, CDR2 FQGNSA, per germline.

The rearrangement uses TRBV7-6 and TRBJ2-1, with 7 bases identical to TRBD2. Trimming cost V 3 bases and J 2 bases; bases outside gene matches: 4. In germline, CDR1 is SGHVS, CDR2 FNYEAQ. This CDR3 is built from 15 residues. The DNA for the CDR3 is TGTGCCAGCAGCTTGGGGAGGGAACCCTACAATGAGCAGTTCTTC. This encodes CASSLGREPYNEQFF.

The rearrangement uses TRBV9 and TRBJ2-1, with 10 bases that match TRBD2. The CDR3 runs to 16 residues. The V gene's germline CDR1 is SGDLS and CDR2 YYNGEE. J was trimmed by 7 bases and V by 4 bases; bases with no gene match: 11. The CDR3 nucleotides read TGTGCCAGCAGCCCCTCAGCGGGAGGGGGAGGTAATGAGCAGTTCTTC. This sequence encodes CASSPSAGGGGNEQFF.